The rows below give T cell receptor beta chains drawn from one sample of a study of T-cell reconstitution after alpha-beta-depleted transplantation in children. TCRdb used MiXCR to reprocess the PCR reads, holding one entry per CDR3 protein. The sample consists of about 610,000 distinct CDR3 sequences, over 9.5% of them appearing once. The sample here was PBMCs from the stem cell graft donor, taken from the stem cell graft. These receptors were taken from a human donor who donated a stem cell graft to a child with acute myeloid leukemia. Each CDR3 is given with its conserved first and last residue. Fields, in order: J gene, V gene, CDR3 protein.

J gene: TRBJ2-7
V gene: TRBV2
CDR3 protein: CASGTGTGYEQYF

J gene: TRBJ2-1
V gene: TRBV5-1
CDR3 protein: CASSLPGTEQFF

J gene: TRBJ2-1
V gene: TRBV7-9
CDR3 protein: CASSLSGGESSYNEQFF

J gene: TRBJ1-1
V gene: TRBV7-2
CDR3 protein: CASSYTGQSFEAFF

J gene: TRBJ2-1
V gene: TRBV5-8
CDR3 protein: CASSLSTKLNEQFF

J gene: TRBJ2-4
V gene: TRBV7-2
CDR3 protein: CASTPRGPGDIQYF

J gene: TRBJ2-3
V gene: TRBV7-9
CDR3 protein: CASSSTSGVPTPDTQYF

J gene: TRBJ1-5
V gene: TRBV6-2/TRBV6-3
CDR3 protein: CASSYGLSSNQPQHF

J gene: TRBJ2-3
V gene: TRBV10-3
CDR3 protein: CAITSGKTDTQYF

J gene: TRBJ2-5
V gene: TRBV5-4
CDR3 protein: CASSFLDRGETQYF

J gene: TRBJ2-3
V gene: TRBV5-4
CDR3 protein: CASSPELSTDTQYF

J gene: TRBJ2-5
V gene: TRBV20-1
CDR3 protein: CSATHGIKETQYF

J gene: TRBJ2-4
V gene: TRBV30
CDR3 protein: CAWSERGILAKNIQYF

J gene: TRBJ2-3
V gene: TRBV24-1
CDR3 protein: CATSEPTSGSTDRQYF

J gene: TRBJ2-2
V gene: TRBV4-2
CDR3 protein: CASSQGVTRAAGGPITGELFF

J gene: TRBJ2-1
V gene: TRBV20-1
CDR3 protein: CSASSKNEQFF

J gene: TRBJ2-1
V gene: TRBV9
CDR3 protein: CASSASGTTLYNEQFF

J gene: TRBJ2-7
V gene: TRBV2
CDR3 protein: CASDRDGEQYF

J gene: TRBJ2-5
V gene: TRBV4-3
CDR3 protein: CASSRGLLGETQYF

J gene: TRBJ1-5
V gene: TRBV7-6
CDR3 protein: CASSLARQKYSNQPQHF

J gene: TRBJ1-5
V gene: TRBV2
CDR3 protein: CASTTDSLSNQPQHF

J gene: TRBJ2-5
V gene: TRBV19
CDR3 protein: CASMGIPTAQYF

J gene: TRBJ1-1
V gene: TRBV27
CDR3 protein: CASSFQGANTEAFF

J gene: TRBJ2-1
V gene: TRBV7-2
CDR3 protein: CASSSNGNEFF

J gene: TRBJ2-1
V gene: TRBV9
CDR3 protein: CASSVSLAGGVYNEQFF

J gene: TRBJ1-3
V gene: TRBV29-1
CDR3 protein: CSVKGQGNGNTIYF

J gene: TRBJ2-1
V gene: TRBV6-1
CDR3 protein: CASSERWDEQFF

J gene: TRBJ2-3
V gene: TRBV7-6
CDR3 protein: CASSLVTALAGALTDTQYF

J gene: TRBJ1-2
V gene: TRBV7-2
CDR3 protein: CASSLARTTSYGYTF

J gene: TRBJ2-7
V gene: TRBV6-2/TRBV6-3
CDR3 protein: CASSPRLADYEQYF

J gene: TRBJ1-6
V gene: TRBV18
CDR3 protein: CASSPPGQASPLHF

J gene: TRBJ2-2
V gene: TRBV20-1
CDR3 protein: CSARAAPSNTGELFF

J gene: TRBJ2-1
V gene: TRBV27
CDR3 protein: CASSSSTEPYNEQFF

J gene: TRBJ2-7
V gene: TRBV2
CDR3 protein: CASIPGRGEQYF

J gene: TRBJ2-1
V gene: TRBV7-8
CDR3 protein: CASSSRGGGSSLNEQFF

J gene: TRBJ2-5
V gene: TRBV24-1
CDR3 protein: CATSVAGPETQYF

J gene: TRBJ2-7
V gene: TRBV30
CDR3 protein: CAWSGDLTYEQYF

J gene: TRBJ2-7
V gene: TRBV20-1
CDR3 protein: CSARGAASYEQYF

J gene: TRBJ2-1
V gene: TRBV27
CDR3 protein: CASPPGGFDEQFF

J gene: TRBJ2-3
V gene: TRBV20-1
CDR3 protein: CSATVIAGGGTDTQYF

J gene: TRBJ2-6
V gene: TRBV20-1
CDR3 protein: CSARAGDSTLLSGANVLTF

J gene: TRBJ2-1
V gene: TRBV20-1
CDR3 protein: CSASGRGLTNEQFF

J gene: TRBJ2-1
V gene: TRBV3-1
CDR3 protein: CASSLGHGLDNEQFF

J gene: TRBJ1-2
V gene: TRBV29-1
CDR3 protein: CSVEETSRFWDTF

J gene: TRBJ2-2
V gene: TRBV3-1
CDR3 protein: CASSQGRGAGELFF

J gene: TRBJ1-2
V gene: TRBV12-3/TRBV12-4
CDR3 protein: CASSLREKYGYTF

J gene: TRBJ2-7
V gene: TRBV20-1
CDR3 protein: CSAGRLTYEQYF

J gene: TRBJ2-7
V gene: TRBV12-3/TRBV12-4
CDR3 protein: CASSSGTGQGYEQYF

J gene: TRBJ2-5
V gene: TRBV9
CDR3 protein: CASSPREGWSVAETQYF

J gene: TRBJ1-1
V gene: TRBV20-1
CDR3 protein: CSARRGAVDTEAFF

J gene: TRBJ2-7
V gene: TRBV10-3
CDR3 protein: CAIAGSTYEQYF

J gene: TRBJ2-7
V gene: TRBV7-6
CDR3 protein: CASSLVGGQPYEQYF

J gene: TRBJ2-7
V gene: TRBV28
CDR3 protein: CASSSGQSLSYEQYF

J gene: TRBJ2-1
V gene: TRBV7-6
CDR3 protein: CASSLALAEDKFF

J gene: TRBJ2-1
V gene: TRBV7-9
CDR3 protein: CASSPGLAGPSYNEQFF

J gene: TRBJ1-4
V gene: TRBV6-2/TRBV6-3
CDR3 protein: CASSYSFARNEKLFF

J gene: TRBJ2-1
V gene: TRBV7-9
CDR3 protein: CASRSLSGESYNEQFF

J gene: TRBJ2-7
V gene: TRBV29-1
CDR3 protein: CSAKTSGSYEQYF

J gene: TRBJ2-6
V gene: TRBV12-3/TRBV12-4
CDR3 protein: CASRHSGANVLTF

J gene: TRBJ2-2
V gene: TRBV20-1
CDR3 protein: CSASQPGELFF